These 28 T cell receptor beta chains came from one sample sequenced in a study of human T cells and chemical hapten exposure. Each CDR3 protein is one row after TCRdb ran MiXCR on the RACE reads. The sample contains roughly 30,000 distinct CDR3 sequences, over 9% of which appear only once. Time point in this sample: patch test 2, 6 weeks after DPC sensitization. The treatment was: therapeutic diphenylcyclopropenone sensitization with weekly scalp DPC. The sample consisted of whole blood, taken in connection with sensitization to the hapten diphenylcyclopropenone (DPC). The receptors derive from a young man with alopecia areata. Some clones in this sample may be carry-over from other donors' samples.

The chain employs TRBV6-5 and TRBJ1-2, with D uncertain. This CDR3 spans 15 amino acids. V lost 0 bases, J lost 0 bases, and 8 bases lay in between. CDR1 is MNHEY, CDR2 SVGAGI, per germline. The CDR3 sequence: CASSYSSDANYGYTF. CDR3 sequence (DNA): TGTGCCAGCAGTTACTCTTCAGACGCTAACTATGGCTACACCTTC.

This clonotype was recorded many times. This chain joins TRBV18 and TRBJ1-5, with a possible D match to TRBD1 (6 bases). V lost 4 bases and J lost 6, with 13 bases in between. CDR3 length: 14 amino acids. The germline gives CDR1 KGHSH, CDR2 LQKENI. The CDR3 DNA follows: TGTGCCAGCTCACTCGGACAGAGACCTCAGCCCCAGCATTTT. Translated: CASSLGQRPQPQHF.

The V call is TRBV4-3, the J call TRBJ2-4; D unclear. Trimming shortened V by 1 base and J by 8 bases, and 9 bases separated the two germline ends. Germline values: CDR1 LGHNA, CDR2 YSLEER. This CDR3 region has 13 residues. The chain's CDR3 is CASSQGLPDIQYF. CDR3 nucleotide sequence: TGCGCCAGCAGCCAAGGATTACCAGACATTCAGTACTTC.

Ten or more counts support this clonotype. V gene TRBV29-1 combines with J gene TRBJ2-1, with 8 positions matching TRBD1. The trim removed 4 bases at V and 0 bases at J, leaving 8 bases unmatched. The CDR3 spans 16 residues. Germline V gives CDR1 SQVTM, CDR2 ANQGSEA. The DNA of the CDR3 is TGCAGCGTTGTCAGGACAGGGTTCGGCTCCTACAATGAGCAGTTCTTC. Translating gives CSVVRTGFGSYNEQFF.

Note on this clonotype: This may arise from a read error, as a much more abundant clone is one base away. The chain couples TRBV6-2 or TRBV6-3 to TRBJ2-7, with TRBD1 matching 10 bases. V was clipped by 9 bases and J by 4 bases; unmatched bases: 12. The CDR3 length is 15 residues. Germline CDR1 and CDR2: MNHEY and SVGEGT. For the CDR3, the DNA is TGTGCCAGTCTCGCCGTGACAGGGGGCGGATACGAGCAGTACTTC. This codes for CASLAVTGGGYEQYF.

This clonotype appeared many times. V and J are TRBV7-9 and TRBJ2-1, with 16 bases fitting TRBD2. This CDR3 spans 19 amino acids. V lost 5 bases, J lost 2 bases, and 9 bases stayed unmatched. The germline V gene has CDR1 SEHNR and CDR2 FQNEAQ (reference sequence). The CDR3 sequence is CASSAGTSGRDQAYNEQFF. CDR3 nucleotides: TGTGCCAGCAGCGCCGGGACTAGCGGGAGGGACCAGGCCTACAATGAGCAGTTCTTC.

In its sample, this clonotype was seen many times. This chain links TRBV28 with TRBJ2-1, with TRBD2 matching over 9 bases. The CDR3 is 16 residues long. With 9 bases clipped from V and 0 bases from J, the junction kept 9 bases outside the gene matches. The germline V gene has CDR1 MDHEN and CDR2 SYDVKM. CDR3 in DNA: TGTGCCAGTAGCGGGAGATCCCCAGGCTCCTACAATGAGCAGTTCTTC. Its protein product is CASSGRSPGSYNEQFF.

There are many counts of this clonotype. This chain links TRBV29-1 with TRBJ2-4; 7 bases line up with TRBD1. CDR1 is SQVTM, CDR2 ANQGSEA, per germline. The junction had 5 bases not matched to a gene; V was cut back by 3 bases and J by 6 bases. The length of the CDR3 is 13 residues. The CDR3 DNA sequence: TGCAGCGTTGAGCAGGGGGTGGGAAACATTCAGTACTTC. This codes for CSVEQGVGNIQYF.

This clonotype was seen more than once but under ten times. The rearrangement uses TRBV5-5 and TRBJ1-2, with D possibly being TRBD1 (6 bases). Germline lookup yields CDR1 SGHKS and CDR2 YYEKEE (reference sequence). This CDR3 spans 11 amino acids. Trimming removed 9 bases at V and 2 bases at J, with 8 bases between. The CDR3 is CATGQNYGYTF. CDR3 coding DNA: TGTGCCACCGGACAGAACTATGGCTACACCTTC.

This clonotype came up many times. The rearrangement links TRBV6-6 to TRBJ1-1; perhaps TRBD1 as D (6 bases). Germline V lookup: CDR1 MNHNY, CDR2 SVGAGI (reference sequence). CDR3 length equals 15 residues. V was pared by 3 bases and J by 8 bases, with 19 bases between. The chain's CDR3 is CASSYGGGRGDEAFF. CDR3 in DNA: TGTGCCAGCAGTTATGGAGGGGGACGCGGGGACGAAGCTTTCTTT.

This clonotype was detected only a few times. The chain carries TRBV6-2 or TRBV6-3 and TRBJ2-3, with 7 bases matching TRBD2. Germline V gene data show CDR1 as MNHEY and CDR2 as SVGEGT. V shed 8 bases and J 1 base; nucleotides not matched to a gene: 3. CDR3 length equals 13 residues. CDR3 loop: CASLRGGTDTQYF. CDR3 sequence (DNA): TGTGCCAGCCTCCGGGGGGGCACAGATACGCAGTATTTT.

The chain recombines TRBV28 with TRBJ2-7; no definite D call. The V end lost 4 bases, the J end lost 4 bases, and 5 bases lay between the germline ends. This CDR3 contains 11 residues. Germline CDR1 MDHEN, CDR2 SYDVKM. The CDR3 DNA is TGTGCCAGCAGTTGGGGATACGAGCAGTACTTC. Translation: CASSWGYEQYF.

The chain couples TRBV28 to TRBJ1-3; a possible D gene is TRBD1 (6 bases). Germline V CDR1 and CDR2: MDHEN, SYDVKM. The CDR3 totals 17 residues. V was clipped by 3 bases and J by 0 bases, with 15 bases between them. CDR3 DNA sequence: TGTGCCAGCAGTTTCCGGACAGCAACCTTCTCTGGAAACACCATATATTTT. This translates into CASSFRTATFSGNTIYF.

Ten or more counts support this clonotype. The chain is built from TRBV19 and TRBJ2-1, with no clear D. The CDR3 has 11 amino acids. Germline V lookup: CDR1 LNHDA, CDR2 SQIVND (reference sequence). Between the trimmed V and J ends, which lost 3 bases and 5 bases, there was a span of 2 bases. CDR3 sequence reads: CASSIHNEQFF. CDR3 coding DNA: TGTGCCAGTAGTATCCACAATGAGCAGTTCTTC.

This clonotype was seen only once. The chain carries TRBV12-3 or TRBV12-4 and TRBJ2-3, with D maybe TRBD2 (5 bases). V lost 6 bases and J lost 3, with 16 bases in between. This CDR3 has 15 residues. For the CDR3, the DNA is TGTGCCAGCAGCCGGGGATTGGTGGGAACAGATACGCAGTATTTT. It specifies CASSRGLVGTDTQYF.

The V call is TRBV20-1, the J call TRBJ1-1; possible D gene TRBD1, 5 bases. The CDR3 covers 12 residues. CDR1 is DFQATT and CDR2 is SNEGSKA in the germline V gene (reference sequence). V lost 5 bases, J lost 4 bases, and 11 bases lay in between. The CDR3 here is CSAPGLGTEAFF. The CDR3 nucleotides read TGCAGTGCTCCAGGGTTGGGCACTGAAGCTTTCTTT.

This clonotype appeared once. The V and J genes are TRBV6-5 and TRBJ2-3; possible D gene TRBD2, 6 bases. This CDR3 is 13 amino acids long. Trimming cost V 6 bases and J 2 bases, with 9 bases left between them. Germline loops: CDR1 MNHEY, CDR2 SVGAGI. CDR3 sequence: CASRTRATDTQYF. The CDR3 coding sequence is TGTGCCAGCAGGACTAGGGCCACAGATACGCAGTATTTT.

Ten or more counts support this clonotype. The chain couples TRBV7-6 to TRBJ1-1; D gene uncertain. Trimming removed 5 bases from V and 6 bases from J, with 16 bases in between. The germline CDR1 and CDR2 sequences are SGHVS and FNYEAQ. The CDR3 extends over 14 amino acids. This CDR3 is CASSPPNPSAEAFF. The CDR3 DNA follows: TGTGCCAGCAGCCCCCCTAACCCGAGCGCTGAAGCTTTCTTT.

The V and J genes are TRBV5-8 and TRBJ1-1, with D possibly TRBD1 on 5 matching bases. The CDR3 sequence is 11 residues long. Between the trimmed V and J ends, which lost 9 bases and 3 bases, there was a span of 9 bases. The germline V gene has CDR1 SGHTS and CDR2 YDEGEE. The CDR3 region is CATRDYTEAFF. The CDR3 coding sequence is TGTGCCACCCGGGACTACACTGAAGCTTTCTTT.

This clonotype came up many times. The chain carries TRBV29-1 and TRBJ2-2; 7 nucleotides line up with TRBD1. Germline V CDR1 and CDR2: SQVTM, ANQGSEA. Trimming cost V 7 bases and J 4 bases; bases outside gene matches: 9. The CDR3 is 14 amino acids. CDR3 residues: CSARRDSPTGELFF. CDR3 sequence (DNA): TGCAGCGCCCGCCGGGACAGTCCCACCGGGGAGCTGTTTTTT.

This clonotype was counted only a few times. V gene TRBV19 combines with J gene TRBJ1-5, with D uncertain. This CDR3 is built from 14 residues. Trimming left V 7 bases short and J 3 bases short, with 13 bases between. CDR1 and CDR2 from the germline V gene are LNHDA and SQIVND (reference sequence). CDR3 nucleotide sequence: TGTGCCAGTAATCATCCACAGTTCAATCAGCCCCAGCATTTT. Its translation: CASNHPQFNQPQHF.

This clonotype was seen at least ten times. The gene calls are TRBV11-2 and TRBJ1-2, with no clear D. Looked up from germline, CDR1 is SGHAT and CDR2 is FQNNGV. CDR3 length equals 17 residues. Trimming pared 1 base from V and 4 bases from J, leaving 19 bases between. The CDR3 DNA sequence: TGTGCCAGCAGCTTAGGAACTGGAGGTCAGGCGAGCTATGGCTACACCTTC. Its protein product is CASSLGTGGQASYGYTF.

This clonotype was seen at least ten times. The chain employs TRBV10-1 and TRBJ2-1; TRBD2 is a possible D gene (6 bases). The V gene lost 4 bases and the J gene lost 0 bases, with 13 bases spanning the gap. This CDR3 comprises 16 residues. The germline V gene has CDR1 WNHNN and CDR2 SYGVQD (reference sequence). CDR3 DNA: TGCGCCAGCAGTGGGCTAGCGCCAAGCTCCTACAATGAGCAGTTCTTC. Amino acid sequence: CASSGLAPSSYNEQFF.

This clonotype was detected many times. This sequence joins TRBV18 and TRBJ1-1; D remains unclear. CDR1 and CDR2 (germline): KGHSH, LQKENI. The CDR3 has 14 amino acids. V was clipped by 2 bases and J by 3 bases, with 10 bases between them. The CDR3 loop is CASSPVAGDTEAFF. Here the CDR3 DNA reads TGTGCCAGCTCACCAGTAGCGGGAGACACTGAAGCTTTCTTT.

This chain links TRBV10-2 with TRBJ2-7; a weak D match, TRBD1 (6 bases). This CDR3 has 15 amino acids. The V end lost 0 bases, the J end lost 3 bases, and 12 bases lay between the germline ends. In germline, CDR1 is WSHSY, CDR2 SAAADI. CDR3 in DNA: TGCGCCAGCAGTGAGTCAGGCACAGGGCACTACGAGCAGTACTTC. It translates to CASSESGTGHYEQYF.

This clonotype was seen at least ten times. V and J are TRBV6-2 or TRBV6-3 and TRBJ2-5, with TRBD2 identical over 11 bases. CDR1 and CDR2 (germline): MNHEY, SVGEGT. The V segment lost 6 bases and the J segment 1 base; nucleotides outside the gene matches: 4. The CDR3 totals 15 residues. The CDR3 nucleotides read TGTGCCAGCAGCGCCGGACTAGCGGGCCAAGAGACCCAGTACTTC. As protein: CASSAGLAGQETQYF.

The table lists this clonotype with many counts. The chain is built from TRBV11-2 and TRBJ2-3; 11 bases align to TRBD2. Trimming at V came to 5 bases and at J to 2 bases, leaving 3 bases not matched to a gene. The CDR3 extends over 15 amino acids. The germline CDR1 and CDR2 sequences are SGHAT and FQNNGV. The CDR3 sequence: CASSQTSGVTDTQYF. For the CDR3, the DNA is TGTGCCAGCAGCCAGACTAGCGGGGTCACAGATACGCAGTATTTT.

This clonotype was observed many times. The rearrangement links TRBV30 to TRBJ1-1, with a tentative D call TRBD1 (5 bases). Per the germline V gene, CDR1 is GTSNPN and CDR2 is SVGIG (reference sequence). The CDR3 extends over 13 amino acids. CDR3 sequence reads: CGWGLERNTEAFF. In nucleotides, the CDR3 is TGTGGGTGGGGGTTGGAGCGGAACACTGAAGCTTTCTTT. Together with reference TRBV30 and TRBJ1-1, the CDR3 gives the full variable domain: SQTIHQWPATLVQPVGSPLSLECTVEGTSNPNLYWYRQAAGRGLQLLFYSVGIGQISSEVPQNLSASRPQDRQFILSSKKLLLSDSGFYLCGWGLERNTEAFFGQGTRLTVV.